One T cell receptor beta chain is described in this entry. Its antigen is unidentified. Distinct nucleotide sequences in the sample also encode this CDR3. Researchers ran the PCR with 60 Vbeta and 13 Jbeta primers. Measured with immunoSEQ multiplex PCR; TCRdb has only the in-frame clones, and not every one. The sample lists about 160,000 clones; around 68% were seen once. The CDR3 sequence is 13 residues long. The junction had 2 bases not matched to a gene; V was cut back by 4 bases and J by 5 bases. Germline V gene lookup returns CDR1 MDHEN and CDR2 SYDVKM. The source of the sample is a study of cytomegalovirus exposure and HLA in healthy donors. Study-wide points: Both high specificity and high sensitivity reportedly marked the classifier's diagnosis of cytomegalovirus status. It was only CMV serostatus that was available as immune exposure information. A later analysis showed TCR association rates differing by HLA locus, peaking at DRB1 and lowest at HLA-C.

Donors in the study were healthy people who gave bone marrow. The sample was PBMCs. The chain carries TRBV28 and TRBJ1-2; 9 bases match TRBD1. The source is a woman aged 40 to 55 in good health and CMV-seropositive. CDR3 residues: CASSSDRGYGYTF. The CDR3 DNA is TGTGCCAGCAGTTCTGACAGGGGGTATGGCTACACCTTC.